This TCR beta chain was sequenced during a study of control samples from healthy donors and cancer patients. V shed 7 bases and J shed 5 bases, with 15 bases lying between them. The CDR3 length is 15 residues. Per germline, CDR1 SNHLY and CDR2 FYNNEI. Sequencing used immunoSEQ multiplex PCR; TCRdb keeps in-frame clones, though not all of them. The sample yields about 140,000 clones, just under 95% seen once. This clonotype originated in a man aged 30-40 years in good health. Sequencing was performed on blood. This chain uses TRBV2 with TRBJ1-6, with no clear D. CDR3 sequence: CASTPRARDNSPLHF. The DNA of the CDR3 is TGTGCCAGCACCCCTCGGGCAAGGGATAATTCACCCCTCCACTTT.